Included here is one T cell receptor (beta chain) sequence, with context. Compared with the rest of its sample, this clonotype is medium-sized (0.01 to 0.1%). Its binding antigen is unknown. Per-base qualities were not stored, and no clone one base away is much larger. The method was 5' RACE. The listed sequencing device is NextSeq 500. To allow correction of PCR and sequencing errors, the TCR library protocol tagged every TCR cDNA molecule with a unique molecular identifier. The original pipeline was this. TCR identification, UMI-based error correction and CDR3 extraction were performed with Decombinator tools. Expanded TCRs were defined as those above a frequency of 2 per 1,000, corresponding to the top 1% of the tumor frequency distribution. Expanded tumor TCRs were classed as regional if statistically deemed absent (corrected P<0.05) from at least one tumor region, otherwise ubiquitous. Rényi diversity was computed with the R vegan package after subsampling each repertoire 100 times to 5,000 TCRs. CDR3 similarity networks were built from amino acid triplet string-kernel similarity, with CDR3s being connected when pairwise similarity was above 0.82. The raw public reads went through TCRdb reprocessing: fastp at Q25, MiXCR clone calling, in-frame beta chains kept. Each record represents a unique CDR3 protein, reported with the most common genes and DNA among its rows. In this record, the V and J calls reflect TCRdb's handling and not the investigators' own analysis. Here the sample has 7,000 to 8,000 distinct CDR3 sequences; around 8.4% occur a single time. In total, the top ten clones hold roughly 4.6% of the sample.

The sample is drawn from a study of spatial heterogeneity in lung cancer (dated by TCRdb to about 2019). General notes on the study: Beta-chain transcripts were consistently detected in greater numbers than alpha-chain transcripts, which likely reflected higher beta-chain transcript abundance. The study quantitatively compared TCR alpha and beta repertoires across multiple tumor regions, matched nontumor lung and blood in non-small cell lung cancer. At surgery, 200 to 250 tumor regions, almost 65 matched nontumor lung samples and 56 PBMC samples were TCR-sequenced for both alpha and beta chains. In tumor regions, TCR transcript counts showed a strong correlation with a T cell transcriptional module score from matched bulk RNA-seq. TCR repertoire features were related to nonsynonymous mutation counts determined by whole-exome sequencing of tumor tissue. In the raw uncorrected reads, each unique combination of TCR and UMI appeared more than ten times on average.

Reading the label with the study, this specimen's time point is: sample taken at primary tumor resection. Samples were obtained from about 69 patients with early-stage, untreated non-small cell lung cancer from the lung TRACERx cohort. Whole RNA extracted from tumor and nontumor lung tissue, or from cryopreserved PBMC samples, was used for TCR sequencing without cell sorting. A patient was chosen for TCR sequencing only when enough RNA was available from at least two tumor regions. Before selection, tumor and adjacent nontumor lung specimens were reviewed by a lung pathologist. From its cysteine to its phenylalanine, the CDR3 spans 14 amino acids. The read is trimmed to its CDR3 DNA, 42 bases read in frame from base 1. V drops 6 bases and J drops 1 base, leaving 12 bases in between. Looking up the germline V gene yields CDR1 MNHEY and CDR2 SVGAGI. Overall study outcomes, separate from this receptor: Additional single-cell paired TCR alpha and beta sequencing was considered necessary to confirm, at a functional level, the hypothesis that regional TCRs recognize regional mutations. The count of ubiquitous expanded TCRs correlated with the count of ubiquitous nonsynonymous mutations, and the count of regional expanded TCRs correlated with the count of regional nonsynonymous mutations. A correlation was observed between the number of expanded intratumoral alpha and beta TCRs and the tumor nonsynonymous mutation count. Estimated TCR-seq coverage of tumor T cells was only around 7.2% for alpha chains and 13% for beta chains.

The TCR comes from a male donor with early-stage non-small cell lung cancer. The rearrangement joined TRBV6-5 to TRBJ1-1; TRBD1 is perhaps the D gene, given 5 matching bases. The sample here was lung tumor tissue, taken at surgery. The CDR3: CASRLQGWNTEAFF. The DNA sequence is TGTGCCAGCAGGCTGCAGGGCTGGAACACTGAAGCTTTCTTT.